The source of this TCR beta chain is a study of blood T cell repertoires in COVID-19. About the study: Some COVID-19 samples were acute and others convalescent; all came from the United States, Italy and Spain. PBMCs, B-cell-depleted T cells, or T cells were the source of the cDNA or gDNA that made up the material.

CDR1 SQVTM and CDR2 ANQGSEA come from the germline V gene. This CDR3 has 15 residues. The V gene end was trimmed by 5 bases and the J gene end by 6 bases; junction bases not matched to a gene: 8. Cohorts were determined from participant-reported clinical history. In the authors' workflow: Amplified reference gene primers provided the basis for estimating nucleated cell counts. Here immunoSEQ multiplex PCR was the method, and the copy in TCRdb shows in-frame clones only, minus some. That table gives V, J and clone size, and the DNA gave D and trimming. This sample has fewer than 250,000 clones; about 86% occur once, and the top ten carry about 4.1%.

The sequenced sample consisted of PBMCs or T cells enriched from blood (not recorded which). V is TRBV29-1 and J is TRBJ2-2; 11 bases map to TRBD2. This sequence originates from a woman aged 40 to 49 with acute COVID-19. CDR3 nucleotides: TGCAGCGTTTCTGATAGCGGGAGGGCCCCCGGGGAGCTGTTTTTT. Amino acids: CSVSDSGRAPGELFF.